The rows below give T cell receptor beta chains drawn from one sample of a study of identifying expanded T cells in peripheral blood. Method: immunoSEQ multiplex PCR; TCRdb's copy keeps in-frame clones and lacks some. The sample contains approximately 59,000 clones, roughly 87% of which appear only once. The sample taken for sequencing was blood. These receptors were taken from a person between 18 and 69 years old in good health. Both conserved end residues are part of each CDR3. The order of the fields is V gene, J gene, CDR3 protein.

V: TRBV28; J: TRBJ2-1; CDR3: CASSQGGRYNEQFF
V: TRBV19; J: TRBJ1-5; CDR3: CASSIGQGGHQPQHF
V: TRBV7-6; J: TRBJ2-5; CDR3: CASSVLLAGGEGAQYF
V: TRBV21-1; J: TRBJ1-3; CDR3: CASSKFPSQPSGNTIYF
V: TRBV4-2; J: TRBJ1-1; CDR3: CASSPMGRGAFF
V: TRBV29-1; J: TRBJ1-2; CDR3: CSVETGAGYGYTF
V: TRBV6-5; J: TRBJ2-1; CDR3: CASSYSGGGRGNEQFF
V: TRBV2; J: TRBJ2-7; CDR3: CASTRTPTYEQYF
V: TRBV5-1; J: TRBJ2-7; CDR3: CASSLEQHEQYF
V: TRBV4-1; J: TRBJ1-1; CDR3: CASSLGQNTEAFF
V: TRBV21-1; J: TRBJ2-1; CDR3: CASRGDSAYNEQFF
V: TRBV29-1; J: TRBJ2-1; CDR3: CSVPPTGTSGRQFF
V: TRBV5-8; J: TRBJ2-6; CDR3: CASTDVRTGANVLTF
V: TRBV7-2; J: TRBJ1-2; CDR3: CASSLSLADSGYTF
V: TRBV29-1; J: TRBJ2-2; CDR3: CSGGLAGATGELFF
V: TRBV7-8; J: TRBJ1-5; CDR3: CASSSGTGINQPQHF
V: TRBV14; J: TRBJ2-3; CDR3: CASSQVSGDTQYF
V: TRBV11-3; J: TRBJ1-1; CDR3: CASSSGHWGTEAFF
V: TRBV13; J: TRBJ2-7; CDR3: CASTVGGGVHYEQYF